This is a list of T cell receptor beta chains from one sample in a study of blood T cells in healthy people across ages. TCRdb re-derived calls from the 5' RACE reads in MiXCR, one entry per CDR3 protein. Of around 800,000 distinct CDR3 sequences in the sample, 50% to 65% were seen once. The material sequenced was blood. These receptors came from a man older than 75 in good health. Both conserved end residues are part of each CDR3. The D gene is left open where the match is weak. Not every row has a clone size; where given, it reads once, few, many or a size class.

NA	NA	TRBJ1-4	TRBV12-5	TGTGCTAGTTCTCCCGGGACCTCGGGGGAAAAACTGTTTTTT	CASSPGTSGEKLFF
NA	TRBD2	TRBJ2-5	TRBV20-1	TGCAGTGCTAGAGTGGGGCTAGTTAGGTGGCTAGCGGGAGAAGAGACCCAGTACTTC	CSARVGLVRWLAGEETQYF
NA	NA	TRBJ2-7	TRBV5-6	TGTGCCAGCAGCTATGGACGGATCACCTACGAGCAGTACTTC	CASSYGRITYEQYF
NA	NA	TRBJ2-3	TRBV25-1	TGTGCCAGCAGTGAGGGCCGGACAGATACGCAGTATTTT	CASSEGRTDTQYF
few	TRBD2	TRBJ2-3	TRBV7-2	TGTGCCAGCAGCTTAAGGCTAGCGGGAGGTCCCAGATACGCGTATTTT	CASSLRLAGGPRYAYF
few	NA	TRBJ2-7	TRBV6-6	TGTGCCACTTCGAACCAGGGGCGAACAACCTACGAGCAGTACTTC	CATSNQGRTTYEQYF
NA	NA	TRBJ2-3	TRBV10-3	TGTGCCATCAGTGACTGGGGGCGCTCCGCAGATACGCAGTATTTT	CAISDWGRSADTQYF
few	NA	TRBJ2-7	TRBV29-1	TGCAGCGTTGTCGGGAGAAACTCCTACGAGCAGTACTTC	CSVVGRNSYEQYF
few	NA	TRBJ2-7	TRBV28	TGTGCCAGCAGTTTACGAGGTAGCGAGCAGTACTTC	CASSLRGSEQYF
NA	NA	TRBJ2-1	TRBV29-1	TGCAGCGTTTTGAAGGACAACTCCTACAATGAGCAGTTCTTC	CSVLKDNSYNEQFF
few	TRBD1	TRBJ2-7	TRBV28	TGTGCCAGCACCGCCGGACAGGCGCCCTACGAGCAGTACTTC	CASTAGQAPYEQYF
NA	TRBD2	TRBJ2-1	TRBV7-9	TGTGCCAGCAGCCCCCGGACTAGCGGGTTTACTAATGAGCAGTTCTTC	CASSPRTSGFTNEQFF
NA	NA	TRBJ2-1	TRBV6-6	TGTGCCAGCAGGGAGACAGCTAGCGACCCTGAGCAGTTCTTC	CASRETASDPEQFF
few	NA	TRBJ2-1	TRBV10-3	TGTGCCATCAGTGAATCGGGACTTTCTGAGCAGTTCTTC	CAISESGLSEQFF
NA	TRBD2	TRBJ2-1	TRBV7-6	TGTGCCAGCAGCTTATTAGGAGCGGGAGGGCCCTCCTACAATGAGCAGTTCTTC	CASSLLGAGGPSYNEQFF
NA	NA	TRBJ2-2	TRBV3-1	TGTGCCAGCAGTCGTGGAGGGTATGAAGCCGGGGAGCTGTTTTTT	CASSRGGYEAGELFF
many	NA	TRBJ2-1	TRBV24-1	TGTGCCACCCGGACGGGTAATGAGCAGTTCTTC	CATRTGNEQFF
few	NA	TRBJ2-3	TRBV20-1	TGCAGTGCTAGAGAGCCCCCCGGTACGCAGTATTTT	CSAREPPGTQYF
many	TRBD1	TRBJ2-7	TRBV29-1	TGCAGCGTCCGGACAGGGAGCTCCTACGAGCAGTACTTC	CSVRTGSSYEQYF
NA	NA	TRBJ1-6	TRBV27	TGTGCCAGCAGTTCGCGTGCCGTCGGGGGTTCACCCCTCCACTTT	CASSSRAVGGSPLHF
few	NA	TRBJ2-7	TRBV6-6	TGTGCCAGTTCCCCCCCGTTACCCTCCTACGAGCAGTACTTC	CASSPPLPSYEQYF
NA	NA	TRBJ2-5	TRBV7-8	TGTGCCAGCAGCCGATCGACAGGACGCCAAGAGACCCAGTACTTC	CASSRSTGRQETQYF